This T cell receptor (beta chain) was observed in a study of T cells in Graves' hyperthyroidism and ophthalmopathy. V was pared by 4 bases and J by 5 bases, with 8 bases of the junction left unmatched. The germline gives CDR1 MNHEY, CDR2 SVGAGI. This CDR3 contains 15 residues. Amplification of TCR beta CDR3 regions used RNA as the template. A first-round RT-PCR of the TCR CDR3 used the HTBI primer set. One entry per CDR3 protein, called by TCRdb with MiXCR from the multiplex PCR reads. The sample shows roughly 510,000 distinct CDR3 sequences, around 21% of them seen only once. This receptor was obtained from a man between 18 and 29 years old with Graves' hyperthyroidism. The chain has TRBV6-5 and TRBJ2-7; 10 nucleotides align to TRBD2. The specimen was blood. The CDR3, as DNA: TGTGCCAGCAGTTCCCCGAGCGGGAGGGCTCACGAGCAGTACTTC. It encodes CASSSPSGRAHEQYF.